One sample yielded the 11 T cell receptor beta chains listed below, sequenced in a study of identical twins. TCRdb ran MiXCR on the 5' RACE reads and lists one entry per CDR3 protein. The sample shows about 530,000 distinct CDR3 sequences, roughly 15% of them seen only once. This sample was shared with a second study, whose subject was yellow fever vaccine responses in identical twins.

Sample: CD4+ T cells sorted from blood. Receptor source: a woman younger than 30 in good health.

Here the CDR3 reads CASSLMGQGTGELFF. In nucleotides, the CDR3 is TGTGCCAGCAGTTTAATGGGACAGGGAACCGGGGAGCTGTTTTTT. This chain links TRBV12-3 or TRBV12-4 with TRBJ2-2, with TRBD1 matching 9 bases. The J segment lost 5 bases and the V segment lost 2 bases, leaving 3 bases of the junction unmatched. The CDR3 length is 15 residues.

This chain joins TRBV29-1 and TRBJ2-7, with D possibly matching TRBD1 (7 bases). The CDR3 loop spans 13 amino acids. Trimming removed 7 bases at V and 0 bases at J, with 13 bases between. CDR1 is SQVTM, CDR2 ANQGSEA, per germline. As DNA, the CDR3 is TGCAGCGCCGGGGGACAGATCTCCTACGAGCAGTACTTC. Translated, it gives CSAGGQISYEQYF.

The rearrangement links TRBV3-1 to TRBJ2-5; 10 bases fit TRBD2. Losses at the gene ends were 3 bases for V and 3 bases for J; bases not matched to a gene: 10. There are 17 residues in the CDR3. Germline CDR1 reads LGHDT; CDR2 reads YNNKEL (reference sequence). The CDR3 here is CASSHSTLAGGEETQYF. The CDR3 nucleotides are TGTGCCAGCAGCCATTCGACTTTAGCGGGAGGAGAAGAGACCCAGTACTTC.

This rearrangement joins TRBV7-3 to TRBJ2-2; D is uncertain. CDR3 length equals 13 residues. Per the germline V gene, CDR1 is SGHTA and CDR2 is FQGTGA. With 2 bases removed from V and 6 bases from J, the gap between germline ends came to 7 bases. The CDR3 reads CASSLYYPGELFF. CDR3 in DNA: TGTGCCAGCAGCTTATACTATCCCGGGGAGCTGTTTTTT.

The V and J genes are TRBV18 and TRBJ2-5; D is unresolved. V gave up 1 base and J gave up 2 bases, with 5 bases separating them. The CDR3 sequence is 13 residues long. CDR1 KGHSH and CDR2 LQKENI come from the germline V gene. CDR3 residues: CASSPRIQETQYF. The CDR3 coding sequence is TGTGCCAGCTCACCACGGATACAAGAGACCCAGTACTTC.

This clonotype was recorded a few times. The chain has TRBV28 and TRBJ1-1; D may be TRBD1 (5 bases). In germline, CDR1 is MDHEN, CDR2 SYDVKM. Trimming took off 6 bases at V and 4 bases at J, with 12 bases between the two ends. The CDR3 has 13 residues. The DNA of the CDR3 is TGTGCCAGCAGCCAGGACATCCCCACTGAAGCTTTCTTT. Protein product: CASSQDIPTEAFF.

V usage is TRBV20-1 and J usage is TRBJ2-3; TRBD2 agrees at 13 bases. Germline CDR1 and CDR2: DFQATT and SNEGSKA (reference sequence). CDR3 length equals 17 residues. V was clipped by 8 bases and J by 0 bases; unmatched bases: 11. In DNA, the CDR3 is TGCAGTCCCAGACTAGCGGGGGGCCAATCTAGCACAGATACGCAGTATTTT. Translating it yields CSPRLAGGQSSTDTQYF.

This sequence joins TRBV10-3 and TRBJ2-7; 8 bases are shared with TRBD1. Germline V gene lookup returns CDR1 ENHRY and CDR2 SYGVKD. The CDR3 totals 16 residues. V lost 0 bases and J lost 4; bases outside the gene matches: 8. As DNA, the CDR3 is TGTGCCATCAGTGAGTCGGAAACCGGGACAGGTTACGAGCAGTACTTC. Its protein is CAISESETGTGYEQYF.

The V call is TRBV24-1, the J call TRBJ2-6; 8 positions agree with TRBD1. V lost 3 bases and J lost 3; bases outside the gene matches: 12. The germline V gene encodes CDR1 KGHDR and CDR2 SFDVKD. The CDR3 consists of 19 residues. The CDR3 DNA is TGTGCCACCAGTGATCCACAGGGGGTGACCCCCTTTGGGGCCAACGTCCTGACTTTC. Its translation is CATSDPQGVTPFGANVLTF.

This rearrangement joins TRBV20-1 to TRBJ1-5; maybe TRBD1 (6 bases). The germline V and J ends were trimmed by 2 bases and 7 bases, with 12 bases remaining between them. This CDR3 comprises 13 residues. Germline V lookup: CDR1 DFQATT, CDR2 SNEGSKA (reference sequence). CDR3 residues: CSARLTGSQPQHF. In DNA form, the CDR3 reads TGCAGTGCTAGATTAACAGGGTCCCAGCCCCAGCATTTT.

The CDR3 region is CASSLPSGSSYNEQFF. The CDR3 DNA reads as TGCGCCAGCAGCCTGCCTAGCGGGAGCTCCTACAATGAGCAGTTCTTC. The V and J genes are TRBV5-1 and TRBJ2-1; TRBD2 agrees at 10 bases. Looked up from germline, CDR1 is SGHRS and CDR2 is YFSETQ. The trim removed 4 bases at V and 0 bases at J, leaving 4 bases unmatched. The CDR3 totals 16 residues.